This T cell receptor (beta chain) stems from a study of spatial heterogeneity in lung cancer. This clonotype is medium-sized. What it binds is not known. This beta chain is an off-target read within a library intended for alpha chains, so its frequency means little. As for time point: sample taken at primary tumor resection. Findings and limits, study-wide: Tumor mutation counts were tracked by expanded intratumoral alpha and beta TCR counts.

MiXCR was run by TCRdb on the 5' RACE reads, yielding one entry per CDR3 protein. The data contain over 15,000 distinct CDR3 sequences, 5% to 7.5% of them seen just once; the ten biggest clones take up 5.5% to 8%. Sequencing was performed on lung tumor tissue, taken at surgery. The TCR was taken from a male donor with early-stage non-small cell lung cancer.

CDR3 protein: CASSYSAGGPYGTDTQYF. Written as DNA, the CDR3 is TGTGCCAGCAGTTACTCAGCGGGAGGGCCTTATGGAACAGATACGCAGTATTTT. The V call is TRBV6-6, the J call TRBJ2-3, with TRBD2 identical over 10 bases. From germline, CDR1 is MNHNY and CDR2 SVGAGI (reference sequence). Trimming at V came to 0 bases and at J to 3 bases, leaving 9 bases not matched to a gene. This CDR3 is 18 amino acids long.